Listed below are T cell receptor beta chains from one sample, sequenced in a study of blood T cell repertoires in COVID-19. Libraries were prepared by immunoSEQ multiplex PCR; TCRdb keeps only in-frame clonotypes and omits some of them. This table has 150,000 to 200,000 clones, around 93% appearing once. Material: peripheral blood. The receptors come from a woman in her forties or fifties with acute or convalescent COVID-19. Each CDR3 is given with its conserved first and last residue. A D gene is named only where the DNA matches it firmly.

J gene | D gene | V gene | CDR3 protein
TRBJ1-3 | . | TRBV29-1 | CSVQQGSGYTIYF
TRBJ2-7 | TRBD2 | TRBV2 | CASTPGLAPYEQYF
TRBJ1-1 | . | TRBV5-6 | CASSLQPSGAEAFF
TRBJ2-5 | . | TRBV5-1 | CASSRKREGKTQYF
TRBJ1-1 | . | TRBV3-1/TRBV3-2 | CASSLIGGTEAFF
TRBJ1-1 | TRBD1 | TRBV19 | CASSTLTGNEAFF
TRBJ2-6 | TRBD1 | TRBV5-6 | CASSPGQRNYSGANVLTF
TRBJ2-1 | TRBD2 | TRBV4-3 | CASSLLGGSEQFF
TRBJ1-1 | . | TRBV19 | CASRTGNTEAFF
TRBJ1-2 | . | TRBV29-1 | CSVGGNYGYTF
TRBJ1-2 | . | TRBV12-3/TRBV12-4 | CASRNDLHYGYTF
TRBJ1-3 | TRBD1 | TRBV28 | CASTGQGKGNTIYF
TRBJ2-1 | . | TRBV19 | CASSISAGIYNEQFF